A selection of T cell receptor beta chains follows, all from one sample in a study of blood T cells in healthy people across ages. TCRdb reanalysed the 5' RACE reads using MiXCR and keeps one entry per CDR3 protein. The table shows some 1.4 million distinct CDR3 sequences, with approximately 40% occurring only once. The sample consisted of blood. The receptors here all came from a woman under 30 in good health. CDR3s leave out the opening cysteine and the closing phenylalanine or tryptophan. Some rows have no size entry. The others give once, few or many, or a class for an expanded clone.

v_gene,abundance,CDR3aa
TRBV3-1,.,ASSLGYRGAKRNIQY
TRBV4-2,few,ASSQVGQGEETQY
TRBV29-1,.,SVEGDREYT
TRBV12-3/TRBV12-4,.,ASSLFWGLGEMNTEAF
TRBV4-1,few,ASCPIAGVNNEQF
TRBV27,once,ASGSDRGSYEQY
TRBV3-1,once,ASSQDPLGLAADTQY
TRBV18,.,ASSPPTAYGYT
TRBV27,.,ASSTQSTSGGTDTQY
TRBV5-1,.,ASTSGGGQETQY
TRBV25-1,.,ASSHPGNSYEQY
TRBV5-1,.,ASSIAGQGIWDTEAF
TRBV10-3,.,AISDRVETGELF
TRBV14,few,ASRDYAEGNEQF
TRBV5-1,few,ATSEGGVTDTQY
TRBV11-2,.,ASSSAGGLSYNEQF
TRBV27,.,ASSLVGRDNQPQH
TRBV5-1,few,ASSLEQIYGYT
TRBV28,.,AIPPRGGSYNEQF
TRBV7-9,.,ASSLYGSGLDTNSPLH
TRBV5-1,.,ASSLALDYEQY
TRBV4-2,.,ASSQDLGGTSYNEQF
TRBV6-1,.,ASSEARGNTEAF
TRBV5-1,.,ASSLAGVVGTQY
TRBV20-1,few,SAEPDRLGNYGYT
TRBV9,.,ASSPGGVGELF
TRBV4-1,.,ASSQDMASYNEQY
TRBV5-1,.,ASRPSGTGNQPQH
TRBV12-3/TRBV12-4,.,ASSWTSGGASWINEQF
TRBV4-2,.,ASSLTGGSQETQY